This T cell receptor beta chain comes out of a study of blood T cell repertoires in COVID-19. At the level of the study: Sites across the United States, Italy and Spain contributed samples from acute and convalescent COVID-19. Sources were T cells, B-cell-depleted T cells, or PBMCs; the material itself was cDNA or gDNA.

The CDR3 consists of 17 residues. Germline-derived CDR1 and CDR2 are LNHDA and SQIVND (reference sequence). The V and J ends lost 6 bases and 0 bases, in that order; junction bases with no gene match: 9. In the study's own analysis: Reference gene primer amplification gave estimated nucleated cell counts. The method was immunoSEQ multiplex PCR; TCRdb's version includes in-frame clones alone and lacks a portion of them. V, J and clone size were drawn from that table, and D and trimming were deduced from the DNA. The table includes roughly 110,000 clones, more than 70% detected once. Sequenced input: peripheral blood. The chain has TRBV19 and TRBJ1-4; 8 bases map to TRBD1. This TCR was sampled from a man over 45 with active or convalescent COVID-19. CDR3 bases: TGTGCCAGTAGACCCGGGACAGGAATTGCAACTAATGAAAAACTGTTTTTT. It is translated as CASRPGTGIATNEKLFF.